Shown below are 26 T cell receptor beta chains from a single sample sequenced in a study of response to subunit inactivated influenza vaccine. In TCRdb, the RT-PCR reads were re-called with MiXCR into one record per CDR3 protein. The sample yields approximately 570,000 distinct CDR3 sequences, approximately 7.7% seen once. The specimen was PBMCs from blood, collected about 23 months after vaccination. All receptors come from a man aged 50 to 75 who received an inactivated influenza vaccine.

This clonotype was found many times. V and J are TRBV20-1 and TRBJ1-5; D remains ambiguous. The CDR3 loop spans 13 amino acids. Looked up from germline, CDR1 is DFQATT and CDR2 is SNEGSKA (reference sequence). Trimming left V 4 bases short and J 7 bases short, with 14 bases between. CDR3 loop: CSAKGPHGQPQHF. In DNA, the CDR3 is TGCAGTGCTAAAGGACCGCACGGGCAGCCCCAGCATTTT.

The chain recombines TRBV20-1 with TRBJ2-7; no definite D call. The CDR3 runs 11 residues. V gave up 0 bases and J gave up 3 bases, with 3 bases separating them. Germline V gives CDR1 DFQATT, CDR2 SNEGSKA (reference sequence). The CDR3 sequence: CSARDIYEQYF. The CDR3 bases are TGCAGTGCTAGAGATATCTACGAGCAGTACTTC.

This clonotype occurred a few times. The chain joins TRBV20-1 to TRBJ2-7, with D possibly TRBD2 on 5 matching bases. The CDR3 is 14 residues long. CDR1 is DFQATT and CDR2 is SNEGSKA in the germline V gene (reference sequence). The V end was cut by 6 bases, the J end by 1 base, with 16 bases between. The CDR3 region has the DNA TGCAGTGCCCGCCGGGATCCCTCATCCTACGAGCAGTACTTC. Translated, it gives CSARRDPSSYEQYF.

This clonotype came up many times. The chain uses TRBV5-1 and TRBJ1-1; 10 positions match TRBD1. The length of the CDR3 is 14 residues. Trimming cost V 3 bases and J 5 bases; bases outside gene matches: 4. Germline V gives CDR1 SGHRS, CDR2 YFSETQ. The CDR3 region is CASSSGQGSTEAFF. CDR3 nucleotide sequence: TGCGCCAGCAGCTCGGGACAGGGGAGTACTGAAGCTTTCTTT.

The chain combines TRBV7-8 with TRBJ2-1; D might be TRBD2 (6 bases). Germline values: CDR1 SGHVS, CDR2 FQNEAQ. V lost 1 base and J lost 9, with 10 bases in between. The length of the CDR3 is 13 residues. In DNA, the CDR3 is TGTGCCAGCAGCTTAGGGAGGGCGGGTGAGCAGTTCTTC. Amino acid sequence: CASSLGRAGEQFF.

The CDR3 is CSARDTRGRYEQYF. For the CDR3, the DNA is TGCAGTGCTAGAGATACCAGGGGTCGATACGAGCAGTACTTC. This chain uses TRBV20-1 with TRBJ2-7; perhaps TRBD1 as D (6 bases). The V end was cut by 0 bases, the J end by 4 bases, with 13 bases between. CDR1 is DFQATT, CDR2 SNEGSKA, per germline (reference sequence). This CDR3 has 14 residues.

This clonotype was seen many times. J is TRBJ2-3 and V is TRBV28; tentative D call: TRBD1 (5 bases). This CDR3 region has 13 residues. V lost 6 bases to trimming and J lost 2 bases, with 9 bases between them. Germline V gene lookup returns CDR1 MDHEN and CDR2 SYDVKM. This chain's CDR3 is CASRQGYTDTQYF. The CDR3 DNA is TGTGCCAGCAGGCAGGGTTACACAGATACGCAGTATTTT.

The DNA of the CDR3 is TGCAGTGCACCGTTAGTGACTAGCGGCACATACAATGAGCAGTTCTTC. Translated: CSAPLVTSGTYNEQFF. J is TRBJ2-1 and V is TRBV20-1; 9 nucleotides agree with TRBD2. Germline V gives CDR1 DFQATT, CDR2 SNEGSKA (reference sequence). The CDR3 runs to 16 residues. V was clipped by 6 bases and J by 4 bases; unmatched bases: 13.

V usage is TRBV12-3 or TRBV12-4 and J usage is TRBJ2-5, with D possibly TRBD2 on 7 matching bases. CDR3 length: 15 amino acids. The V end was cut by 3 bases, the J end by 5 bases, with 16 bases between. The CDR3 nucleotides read TGTGCCAGCAGTTTCCGGGGGGCCGGGACGGAGACCCAGTACTTC. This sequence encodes CASSFRGAGTETQYF.

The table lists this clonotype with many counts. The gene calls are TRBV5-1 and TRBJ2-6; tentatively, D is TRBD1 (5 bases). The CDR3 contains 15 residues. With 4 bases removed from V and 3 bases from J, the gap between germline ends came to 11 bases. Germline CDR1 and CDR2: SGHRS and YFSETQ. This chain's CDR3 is CASSPNTGGANVLTF. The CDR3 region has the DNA TGCGCCAGCAGCCCTAACACAGGTGGGGCCAACGTCCTGACTTTC.

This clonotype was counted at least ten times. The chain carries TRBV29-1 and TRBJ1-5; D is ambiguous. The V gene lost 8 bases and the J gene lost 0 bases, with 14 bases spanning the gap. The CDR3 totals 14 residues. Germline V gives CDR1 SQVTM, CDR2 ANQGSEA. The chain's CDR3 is CSYTNSYSNQPQHF. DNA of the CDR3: TGCAGCTATACTAACAGTTATAGCAATCAGCCCCAGCATTTT.

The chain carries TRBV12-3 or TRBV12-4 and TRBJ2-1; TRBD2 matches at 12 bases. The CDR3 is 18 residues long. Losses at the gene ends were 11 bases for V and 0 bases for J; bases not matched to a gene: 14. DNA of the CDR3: TGTGCCTTCACCCCGACTAGCGGGGGCCGTAACTCCTACAATGAGCAGTTCTTC. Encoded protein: CAFTPTSGGRNSYNEQFF.

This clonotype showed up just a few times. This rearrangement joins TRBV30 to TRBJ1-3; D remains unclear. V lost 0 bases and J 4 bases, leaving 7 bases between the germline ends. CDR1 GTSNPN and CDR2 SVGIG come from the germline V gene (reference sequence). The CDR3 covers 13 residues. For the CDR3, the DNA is TGTGCCTGGAGTGTTACGGCAGGAAACACCATATATTTT. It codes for CAWSVTAGNTIYF.

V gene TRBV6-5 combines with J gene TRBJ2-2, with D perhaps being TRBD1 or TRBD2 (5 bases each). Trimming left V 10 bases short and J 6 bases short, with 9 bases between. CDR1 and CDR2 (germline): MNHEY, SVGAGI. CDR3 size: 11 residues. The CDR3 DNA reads TGTGCCACCCTGGGGGCCGGGGAGCTGTTTTTT. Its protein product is CATLGAGELFF.

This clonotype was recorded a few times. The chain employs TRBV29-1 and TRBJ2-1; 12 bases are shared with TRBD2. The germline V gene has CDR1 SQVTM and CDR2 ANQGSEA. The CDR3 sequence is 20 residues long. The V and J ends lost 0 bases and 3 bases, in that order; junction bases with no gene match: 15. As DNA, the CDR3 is TGCAGCGTTGAAGATCCCCTTAACCTTTCGGGACTAGCGGGCTACAATGAGCAGTTCTTC. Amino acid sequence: CSVEDPLNLSGLAGYNEQFF.

Here the CDR3 reads CASLPGQGYQPQHF. DNA for the CDR3: TGTGCCAGCCTTCCCGGACAGGGGTATCAGCCCCAGCATTTT. This chain connects TRBV28 to TRBJ1-5; 9 bases agree with TRBD1. J gave up 5 bases and V 8 bases, and 7 bases lay outside the gene matches. Germline V gene lookup returns CDR1 MDHEN and CDR2 SYDVKM. The CDR3 loop spans 14 amino acids.

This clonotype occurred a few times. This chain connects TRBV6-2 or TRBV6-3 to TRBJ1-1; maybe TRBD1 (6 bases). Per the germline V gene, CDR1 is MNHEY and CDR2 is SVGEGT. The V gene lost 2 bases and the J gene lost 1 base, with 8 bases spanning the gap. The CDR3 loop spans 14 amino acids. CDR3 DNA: TGTGCCAGCAGTTACGGGGGCCCGAACACTGAAGCTTTCTTT. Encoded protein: CASSYGGPNTEAFF.

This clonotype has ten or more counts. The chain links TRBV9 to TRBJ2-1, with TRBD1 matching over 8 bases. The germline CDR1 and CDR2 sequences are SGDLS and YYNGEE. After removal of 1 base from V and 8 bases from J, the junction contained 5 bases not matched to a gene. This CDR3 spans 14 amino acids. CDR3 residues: CASSVMSGGHEQFF. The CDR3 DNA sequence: TGTGCCAGCAGCGTAATGTCAGGGGGCCATGAGCAGTTCTTC.

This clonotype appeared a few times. Here the CDR3 reads CATPWLREPFRGEQYF. The CDR3, as DNA: TGTGCCACCCCCTGGTTGCGGGAACCATTTCGGGGCGAGCAGTACTTC. The V gene is TRBV21-1, the J gene TRBJ2-7; the table's D call of TRBD1 was not tested on the DNA. TRBV21-1 is a documented pseudogene. The CDR3 length is 16 residues.

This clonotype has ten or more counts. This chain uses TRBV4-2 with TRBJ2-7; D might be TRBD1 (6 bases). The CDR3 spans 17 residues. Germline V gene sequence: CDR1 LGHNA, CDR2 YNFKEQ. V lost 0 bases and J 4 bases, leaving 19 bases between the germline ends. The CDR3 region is CASSQDQEGHRVYEQYF. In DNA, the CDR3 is TGTGCCAGCAGCCAAGATCAAGAGGGACACCGGGTATACGAGCAGTACTTC.

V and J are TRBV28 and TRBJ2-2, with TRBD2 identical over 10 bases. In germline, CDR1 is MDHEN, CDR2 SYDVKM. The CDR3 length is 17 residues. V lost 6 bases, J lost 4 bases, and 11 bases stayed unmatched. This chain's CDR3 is CASSPTTLAGGTGELFF. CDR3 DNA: TGTGCCAGCAGCCCGACCACTTTAGCGGGAGGCACCGGGGAGCTGTTTTTT.

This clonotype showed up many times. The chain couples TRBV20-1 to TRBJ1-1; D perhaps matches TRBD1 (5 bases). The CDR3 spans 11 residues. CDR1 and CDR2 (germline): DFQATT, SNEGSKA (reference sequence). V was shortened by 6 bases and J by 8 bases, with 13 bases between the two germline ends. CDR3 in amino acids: CSAWGGIEAFF. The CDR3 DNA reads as TGCAGTGCCTGGGGGGGGATCGAAGCTTTCTTT.

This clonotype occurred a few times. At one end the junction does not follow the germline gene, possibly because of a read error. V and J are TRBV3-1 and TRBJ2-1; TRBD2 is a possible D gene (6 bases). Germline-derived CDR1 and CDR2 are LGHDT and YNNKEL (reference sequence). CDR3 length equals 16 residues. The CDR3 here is CACSQDSAGTYNEQFF. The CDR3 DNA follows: TGTGCCTGCAGCCAAGATTCGGCGGGAACCTACAATGAGCAGTTCTTC.

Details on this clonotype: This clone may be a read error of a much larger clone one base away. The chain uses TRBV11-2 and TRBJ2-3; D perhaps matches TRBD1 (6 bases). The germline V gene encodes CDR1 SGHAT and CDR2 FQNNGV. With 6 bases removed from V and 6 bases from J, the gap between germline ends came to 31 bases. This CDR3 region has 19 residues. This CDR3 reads CASSPSKSWGPGGGDTQYF. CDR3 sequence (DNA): TGTGCCAGCAGTCCCTCAAAGTCCTGGGGGCCCGGTGGGGGTGATACGCAGTATTTT. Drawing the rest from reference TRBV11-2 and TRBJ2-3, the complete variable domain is EAGVAQSPRYKIIEKRQSVAFWCNPISGHATLYWYQQILGQGPKLLIQFQNNGVVDDSQLPKDRFSAERLKGVDSTLKIQPAKLEDSAVYLCASSPSKSWGPGGGDTQYFGPGTRLTVL.

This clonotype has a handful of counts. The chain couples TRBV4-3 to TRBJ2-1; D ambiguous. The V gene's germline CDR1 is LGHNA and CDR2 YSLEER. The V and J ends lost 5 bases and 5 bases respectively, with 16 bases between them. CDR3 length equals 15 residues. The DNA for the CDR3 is TGCGCCAGCAGCTCAAGATCAGCAACCCACAATGAGCAGTTCTTC. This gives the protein CASSSRSATHNEQFF.

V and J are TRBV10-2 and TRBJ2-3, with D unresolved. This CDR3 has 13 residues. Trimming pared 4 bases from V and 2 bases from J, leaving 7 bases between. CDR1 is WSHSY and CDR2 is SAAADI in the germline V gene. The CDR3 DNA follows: TGCGCCAGCAGTGGTAAGAACACAGATACGCAGTATTTT. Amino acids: CASSGKNTDTQYF.